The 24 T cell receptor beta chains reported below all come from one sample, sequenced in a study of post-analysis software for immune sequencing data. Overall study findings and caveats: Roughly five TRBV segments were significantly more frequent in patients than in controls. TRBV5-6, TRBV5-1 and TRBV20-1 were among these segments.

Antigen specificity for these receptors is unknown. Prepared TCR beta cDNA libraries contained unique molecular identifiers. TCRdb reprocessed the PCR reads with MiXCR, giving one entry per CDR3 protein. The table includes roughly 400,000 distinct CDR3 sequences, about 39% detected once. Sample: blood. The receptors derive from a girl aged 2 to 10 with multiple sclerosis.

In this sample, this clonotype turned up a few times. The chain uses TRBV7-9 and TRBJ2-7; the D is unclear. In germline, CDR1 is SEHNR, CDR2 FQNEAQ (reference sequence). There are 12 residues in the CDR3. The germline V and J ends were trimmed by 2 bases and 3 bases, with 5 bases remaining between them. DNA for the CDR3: TGTGCCAGCAGCTTACAGGTCTACGAGCAGTACTTC. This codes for CASSLQVYEQYF.

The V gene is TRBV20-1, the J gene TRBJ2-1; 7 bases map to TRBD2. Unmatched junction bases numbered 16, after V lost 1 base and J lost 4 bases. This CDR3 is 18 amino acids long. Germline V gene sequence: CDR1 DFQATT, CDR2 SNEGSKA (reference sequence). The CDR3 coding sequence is TGCAGTGCTAGAGTACGCTATCGTGGGACTACCCCTTACAATGAGCAGTTCTTC. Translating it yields CSARVRYRGTTPYNEQFF.

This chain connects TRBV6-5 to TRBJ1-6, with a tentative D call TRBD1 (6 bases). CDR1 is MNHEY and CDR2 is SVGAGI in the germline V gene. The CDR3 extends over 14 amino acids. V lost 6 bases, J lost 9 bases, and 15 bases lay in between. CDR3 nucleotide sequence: TGTGCCAGCAGGGGTACAGGGACTAGTTCACCCCTCCACTTT. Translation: CASRGTGTSSPLHF.

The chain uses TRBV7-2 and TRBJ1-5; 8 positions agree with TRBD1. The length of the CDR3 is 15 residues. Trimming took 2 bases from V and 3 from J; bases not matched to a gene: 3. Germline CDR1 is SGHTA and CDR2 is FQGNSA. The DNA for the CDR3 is TGTGCCAGCAGCTTAAGACAGGGGATCAATCAGCCCCAGCATTTT. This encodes CASSLRQGINQPQHF.

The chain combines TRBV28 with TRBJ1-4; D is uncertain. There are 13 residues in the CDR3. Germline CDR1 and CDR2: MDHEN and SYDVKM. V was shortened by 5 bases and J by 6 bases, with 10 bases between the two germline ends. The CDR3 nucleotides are TGTGCCAGCAGTGGCTGGTGGGATGAAAAACTGTTTTTT. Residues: CASSGWWDEKLFF.

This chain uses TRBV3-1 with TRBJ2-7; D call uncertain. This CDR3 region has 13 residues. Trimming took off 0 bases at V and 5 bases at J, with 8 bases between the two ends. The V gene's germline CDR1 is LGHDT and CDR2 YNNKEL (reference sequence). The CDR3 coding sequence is TGTGCCAGCAGCCAAGATAACCAAAACGAGCAGTACTTC. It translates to CASSQDNQNEQYF.

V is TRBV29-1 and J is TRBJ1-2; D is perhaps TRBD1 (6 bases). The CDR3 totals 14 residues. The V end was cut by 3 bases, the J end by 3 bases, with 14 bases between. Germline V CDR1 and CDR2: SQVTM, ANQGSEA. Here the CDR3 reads CSVDKGGSDYGYTF. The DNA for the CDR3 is TGCAGCGTTGATAAGGGGGGGAGCGACTATGGCTACACCTTC. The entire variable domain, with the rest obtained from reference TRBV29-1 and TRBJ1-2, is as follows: SAVISQKPSRDICQRGTSLTIQCQVDSQVTMMFWYRQQPGQSLTLIATANQGSEATYESGFVIDKFPISRPNLTFSTLTVSNMSPEDSSIYLCSVDKGGSDYGYTFGSGTRLTVV.

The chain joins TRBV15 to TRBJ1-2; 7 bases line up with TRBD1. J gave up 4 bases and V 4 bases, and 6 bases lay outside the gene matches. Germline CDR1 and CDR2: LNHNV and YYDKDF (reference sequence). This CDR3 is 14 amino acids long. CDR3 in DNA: TGTGCCACCAGCACCTTAGGACAGGTCTATGGCTACACCTTC. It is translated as CATSTLGQVYGYTF.

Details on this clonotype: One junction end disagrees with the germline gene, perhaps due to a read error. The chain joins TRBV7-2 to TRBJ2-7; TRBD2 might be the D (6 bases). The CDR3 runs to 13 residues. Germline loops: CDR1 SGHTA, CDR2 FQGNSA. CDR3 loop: CASSLAGGYERYF. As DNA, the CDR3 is TGTGCCAGCAGCTTAGCCGGAGGGTACGAGCGGTACTTC.

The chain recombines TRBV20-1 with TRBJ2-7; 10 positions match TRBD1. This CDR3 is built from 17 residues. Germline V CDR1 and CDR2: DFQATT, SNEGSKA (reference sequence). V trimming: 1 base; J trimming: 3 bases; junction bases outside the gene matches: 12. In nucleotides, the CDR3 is TGCAGTGCTAGAGTGCCGGGACAGGGGTTCAATTTCTACGAGCAGTACTTC. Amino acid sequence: CSARVPGQGFNFYEQYF.

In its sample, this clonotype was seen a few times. CDR3 region: CATSRGSGGLTDTQYF. CDR3 nucleotide sequence: TGTGCCACCAGCAGAGGTAGCGGGGGGCTCACAGATACGCAGTATTTT. The chain joins TRBV15 to TRBJ2-3; TRBD2 matches at 10 bases. The V gene's germline CDR1 is LNHNV and CDR2 YYDKDF (reference sequence). With 1 base clipped from V and 2 bases from J, the junction kept 3 bases outside the gene matches. This CDR3 is 16 amino acids long.

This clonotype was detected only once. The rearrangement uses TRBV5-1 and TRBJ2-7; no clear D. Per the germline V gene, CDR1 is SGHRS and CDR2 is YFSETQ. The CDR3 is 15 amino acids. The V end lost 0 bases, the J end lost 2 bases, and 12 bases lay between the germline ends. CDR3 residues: CASSLEGSLAYEQYF. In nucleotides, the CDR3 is TGCGCCAGCAGCTTGGAGGGATCCTTAGCCTACGAGCAGTACTTC.

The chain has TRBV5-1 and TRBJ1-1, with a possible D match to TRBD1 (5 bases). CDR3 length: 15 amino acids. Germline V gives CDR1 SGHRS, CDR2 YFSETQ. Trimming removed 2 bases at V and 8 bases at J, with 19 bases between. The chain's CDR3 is CASSLTGTAIREAFF. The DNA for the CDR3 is TGCGCCAGCAGCTTAACCGGGACTGCCATTCGGGAAGCTTTCTTT.

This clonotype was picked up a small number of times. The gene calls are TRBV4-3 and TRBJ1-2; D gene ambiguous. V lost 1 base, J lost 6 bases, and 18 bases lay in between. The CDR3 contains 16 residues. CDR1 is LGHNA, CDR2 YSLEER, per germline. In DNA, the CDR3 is TGCGCCAGCAGCCAAGGGAGGACGCCTCGTATTCATGGCTACACCTTC. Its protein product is CASSQGRTPRIHGYTF.

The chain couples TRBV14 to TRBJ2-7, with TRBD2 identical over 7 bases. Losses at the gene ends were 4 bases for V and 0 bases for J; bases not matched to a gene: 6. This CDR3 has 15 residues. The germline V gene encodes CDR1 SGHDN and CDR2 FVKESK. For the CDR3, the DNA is TGTGCCAGCAGCCCCCTGGGGGGGACCTCCTACGAGCAGTACTTC. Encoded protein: CASSPLGGTSYEQYF.

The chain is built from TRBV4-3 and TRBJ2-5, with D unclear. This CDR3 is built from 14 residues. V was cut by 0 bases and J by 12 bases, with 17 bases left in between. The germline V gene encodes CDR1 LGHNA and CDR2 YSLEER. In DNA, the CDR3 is TGCGCCAGCAGCCAAGATTTCCTGGAATCAAATAAGTACTTC. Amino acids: CASSQDFLESNKYF.

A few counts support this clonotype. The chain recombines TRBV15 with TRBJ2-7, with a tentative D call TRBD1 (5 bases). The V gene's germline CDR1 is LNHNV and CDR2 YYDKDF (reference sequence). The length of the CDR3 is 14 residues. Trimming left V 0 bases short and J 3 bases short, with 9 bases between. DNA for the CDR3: TGTGCCACCAGCAGAGATCGAGACAGCTACGAGCAGTACTTC. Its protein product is CATSRDRDSYEQYF.

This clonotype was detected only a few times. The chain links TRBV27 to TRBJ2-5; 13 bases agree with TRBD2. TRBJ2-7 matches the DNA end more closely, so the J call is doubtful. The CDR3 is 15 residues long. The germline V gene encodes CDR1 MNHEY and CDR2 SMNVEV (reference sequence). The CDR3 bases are TGTGCCAGCAGTGCCGGGACTAGCGGGAACAACGAGCAGTACTTC. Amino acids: CASSAGTSGNNEQYF.

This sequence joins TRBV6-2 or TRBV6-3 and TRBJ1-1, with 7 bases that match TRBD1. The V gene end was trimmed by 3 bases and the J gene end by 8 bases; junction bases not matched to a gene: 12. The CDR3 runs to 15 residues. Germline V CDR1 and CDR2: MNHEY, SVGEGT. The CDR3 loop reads CASSYLTGQTPEAFF. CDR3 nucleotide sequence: TGTGCCAGCAGTTATCTGACAGGGCAGACCCCCGAAGCTTTCTTT.

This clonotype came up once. The CDR3 sequence is CSARVLAVNYNEQFF. In nucleotides, the CDR3 is TGCAGTGCTAGAGTGCTAGCGGTGAACTACAATGAGCAGTTCTTC. The V call is TRBV20-1, the J call TRBJ2-1; 7 nucleotides line up with TRBD2. Trimming cost V 1 base and J 3 bases; bases outside gene matches: 6. The CDR3 contains 15 residues. Looked up from germline, CDR1 is DFQATT and CDR2 is SNEGSKA (reference sequence).

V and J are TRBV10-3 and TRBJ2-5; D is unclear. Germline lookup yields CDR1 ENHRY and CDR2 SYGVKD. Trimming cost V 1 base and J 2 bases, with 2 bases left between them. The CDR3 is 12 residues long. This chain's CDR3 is CAISELQETQYF. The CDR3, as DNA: TGTGCCATCAGTGAGTTACAAGAGACCCAGTACTTC.

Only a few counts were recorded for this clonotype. CDR3: CASSYLTGGSYEQYF. CDR3 coding DNA: TGTGCCAGCAGTTACCTGACAGGGGGATCCTACGAGCAGTACTTC. The V and J genes are TRBV6-2 or TRBV6-3 and TRBJ2-7; 9 bases agree with TRBD1. The CDR3 is made up of 15 amino acids. Germline CDR1 reads MNHEY; CDR2 reads SVGEGT. Trimming took 2 bases from V and 1 from J; bases not matched to a gene: 3.

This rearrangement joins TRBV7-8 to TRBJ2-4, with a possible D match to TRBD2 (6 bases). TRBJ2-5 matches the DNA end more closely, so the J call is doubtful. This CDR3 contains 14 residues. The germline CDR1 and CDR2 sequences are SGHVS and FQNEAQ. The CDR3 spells CASSPRGIQETQYF. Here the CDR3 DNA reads TGTGCCAGCAGTCCCCGGGGGATACAAGAGACCCAGTACTTC.

The CDR3 reads CASRAGTEKSYTF. The CDR3 region has the DNA TGTGCCAGCAGGGCCGGGACAGAGAAAAGCTACACCTTC. This chain connects TRBV2 to TRBJ1-2; the match to TRBD1 covers 7 bases. Germline trimming cut 6 bases from V and 9 bases from J; bases unmatched to any gene: 10. The CDR3 length is 13 residues. Germline CDR1 is SNHLY and CDR2 is FYNNEI.